The entry below gives a single T cell receptor beta chain sequence along with its context. The sample comes from a study of blood T cell repertoires in COVID-19. Background on the study: Italy, Spain and the United States were the sources of the convalescent and acute COVID-19 samples. The cDNA or gDNA used as material had been derived from T cells, B-cell-depleted T cells, or PBMCs.

The CDR3 is 15 residues long. V was pared by 0 bases and J by 4 bases, with 2 bases of the junction left unmatched. Looked up from germline, CDR1 is WNHNN and CDR2 is SYGVQD (reference sequence). Original processing methods: Reference gene primer amplification in the assay estimated nucleated cell counts. Assay: immunoSEQ multiplex PCR; the TCRdb copy retains only in-frame clones and omits some. That table furnishes V, J and clone size, whereas the DNA furnished D and trimming. Of 120,000 or so clones in the sample, 60% to 80% were seen once. The chain is built from TRBV10-1 and TRBJ2-1; 8 bases align to TRBD1. The sequencing input was peripheral blood. This receptor was taken from a woman of 80 years or more with active or convalescent COVID-19. The CDR3 bases are TGCGCCAGCAGTGAGTCGGGGACAGGATACAATGAGCAGTTCTTC. Its translation: CASSESGTGYNEQFF.